The 23 T cell receptor beta chains reported below all come from one sample, sequenced in a study of shared T cell receptors in the human thymus. Using immunoSEQ multiplex PCR, the repertoire was profiled, and TCRdb retains in-frame clones only, with some absent. The sample lists about 500,000 clones, approximately 78% occurring once. This sample also belongs to another study, concerning human thymus T cells.

Specimen: thymocytes. The source of these receptors is a boy less than two years old with a congenital heart defect.

This chain links TRBV10-1 with TRBJ2-1; TRBD2 aligns across 14 bases. J lost 5 bases, V lost 6 bases, and 6 bases had no gene match. The CDR3 has 16 amino acids. Germline-derived CDR1 and CDR2 are WNHNN and SYGVQD (reference sequence). CDR3 coding DNA: TGCGCCAGCAGCGGGACTAGCGGGAGACGGCACAATGAGCAGTTCTTC. It encodes CASSGTSGRRHNEQFF.

This chain uses TRBV27 with TRBJ2-2, with TRBD1 matching 11 bases. The CDR3 contains 15 residues. Germline V CDR1 and CDR2: MNHEY, SMNVEV (reference sequence). V lost 7 bases and J lost 4; bases outside the gene matches: 5. The CDR3 DNA follows: TGTGCCAGCACCGGACAGGGGGCTCTCACCGGGGAGCTGTTTTTT. Translated, it gives CASTGQGALTGELFF.

This clone showed up just a few times. The J gene is TRBJ2-6, the V gene TRBV4-1; 8 nucleotides line up with TRBD1. This CDR3 spans 16 amino acids. In germline, CDR1 is MGHRA, CDR2 YSYEKL. V lost 2 bases, J lost 3 bases, and 3 bases stayed unmatched. In DNA, the CDR3 is TGCGCCAGCAGCCAACAGGGGGCGAGTGGGGCCAACGTCCTGACTTTC. Amino acid sequence: CASSQQGASGANVLTF.

This clone appeared a single time. This chain connects TRBV29-1 to TRBJ2-7, with 10 bases that match TRBD1. Germline lookup yields CDR1 SQVTM and CDR2 ANQGSEA. This CDR3 spans 14 amino acids. V lost 4 bases to trimming and J lost 5 bases; unmatched junction nucleotides: 8. The CDR3 DNA sequence: TGCAGCGTTGGCCGGGACAGGGGACGCAACGAGCAGTACTTC. Translating it yields CSVGRDRGRNEQYF.

The rearrangement joins TRBV4-1 to TRBJ2-2, with 8 bases fitting TRBD2. Trimming at V came to 4 bases and at J to 5 bases, leaving 21 bases not matched to a gene. CDR1 is MGHRA and CDR2 is YSYEKL in the germline V gene. The CDR3 runs 20 residues. The CDR3 spells CASSPNSGLGGEGWTGELFF. CDR3 DNA sequence: TGCGCCAGCAGCCCCAACTCGGGACTAGGCGGGGAAGGTTGGACCGGGGAGCTGTTTTTT.

The rearrangement links TRBV6-5 to TRBJ1-5, with no clear D. Trimming pared 4 bases from V and 4 bases from J, leaving 11 bases between. The CDR3 sequence is 14 residues long. The germline V gene has CDR1 MNHEY and CDR2 SVGAGI. CDR3 region: CASSSRLRNQPQHF. DNA for the CDR3: TGTGCCAGCAGTTCCCGGTTGAGGAATCAGCCCCAGCATTTT.

The CDR3 region has the DNA TGTGCCAGCAGCCCCTCGGGACACACGGTCCAAGAGACCCAGTACTTC. This codes for CASSPSGHTVQETQYF. The chain combines TRBV28 with TRBJ2-5; possibly TRBD1 for D (6 bases). Germline V gene sequence: CDR1 MDHEN, CDR2 SYDVKM. There are 16 residues in the CDR3. Trimming removed 6 bases at V and 1 base at J, with 18 bases between.

The chain is built from TRBV4-1 and TRBJ2-5; 7 positions agree with TRBD2. V lost 7 bases, J lost 5 bases, and 13 bases stayed unmatched. The length of the CDR3 is 15 residues. Looked up from germline, CDR1 is MGHRA and CDR2 is YSYEKL. CDR3 in amino acids: CASTPGLGDGETQYF. The CDR3 DNA reads as TGCGCCAGCACCCCAGGACTAGGAGACGGGGAGACCCAGTACTTC.

This sequence joins TRBV2 and TRBJ1-4; 8 bases match TRBD1. The CDR3 sequence is 18 residues long. After removal of 3 bases from V and 6 bases from J, the junction contained 15 bases not matched to a gene. Per germline, CDR1 SNHLY and CDR2 FYNNEI. CDR3 loop: CASSDSGQGYHPHEKLFF. CDR3 DNA sequence: TGTGCCAGCAGTGATTCTGGACAGGGTTACCATCCACATGAAAAACTGTTTTTT. The entire variable domain, with the rest obtained from reference TRBV2 and TRBJ1-4, is as follows: EPEVTQTPSHQVTQMGQEVILRCVPISNHLYFYWYRQILGQKVEFLVSFYNNEISEKSEIFDDQFSVERPDGSNFTLKIRSTKLEDSAMYFCASSDSGQGYHPHEKLFFGSGTQLSVL.

The chain links TRBV5-1 to TRBJ2-2; perhaps TRBD2 as D (6 bases). The CDR3 loop spans 16 amino acids. V lost 4 bases to trimming and J lost 1 base, with 14 bases between them. Per germline, CDR1 SGHRS and CDR2 YFSETQ. The CDR3 DNA sequence: TGCGCCAGCAGCGCCCGGGGACTCCAGAACACCGGGGAGCTGTTTTTT. Its translation is CASSARGLQNTGELFF.

The chain combines TRBV25-1 with TRBJ2-7, with 7 bases matching TRBD1. The J segment lost 0 bases and the V segment lost 6 bases, leaving 5 bases of the junction unmatched. The CDR3 has 14 amino acids. The germline V gene has CDR1 MGHDK and CDR2 SYGVNS. CDR3 protein: CASRGQVHSYEQYF. CDR3 sequence (DNA): TGTGCCAGCAGAGGACAGGTACACTCCTACGAGCAGTACTTC.

This chain links TRBV4-3 with TRBJ1-2, with 8 positions matching TRBD1. Germline CDR1 is LGHNA and CDR2 is YSLEER. This CDR3 is built from 18 residues. J gave up 4 bases and V 0 bases, and 13 bases lay outside the gene matches. The CDR3 region is CASSQDGRGLQPGYGYTF. The CDR3 DNA follows: TGCGCCAGCAGCCAAGATGGCAGGGGGCTCCAACCGGGCTATGGCTACACCTTC.

This chain uses TRBV5-1 with TRBJ2-7; 13 bases fit TRBD2. This CDR3 region has 14 residues. The junction had 2 bases not matched to a gene; V was cut back by 1 base and J by 7 bases. CDR1 is SGHRS and CDR2 is YFSETQ in the germline V gene. In nucleotides, the CDR3 is TGCGCCAGCAGCTTGTGGACTAGCGGGAGAGAGCAGTACTTC. Its protein product is CASSLWTSGREQYF.

The chain is built from TRBV4-2 and TRBJ1-4; D ambiguous. Per the germline V gene, CDR1 is LGHNA and CDR2 is YNFKEQ. The CDR3 is made up of 15 amino acids. The V and J ends lost 4 bases and 0 bases respectively, with 9 bases between them. The CDR3 loop reads CASSPSVPTNEKLFF. The CDR3 DNA sequence: TGTGCCAGCAGCCCTAGCGTTCCAACTAATGAAAAACTGTTTTTT.

This chain joins TRBV23-1 and TRBJ2-1; 13 bases align to TRBD2. TRBV23-1 is placed among ORFs of uncertain function. The CDR3 has 16 amino acids. V was clipped by 4 bases and J by 5 bases; unmatched bases: 5. The CDR3 coding sequence is TGCGCCAGCAGTCCCCCCGGGACTAGCGGGAACAATGAGCAGTTCTTC. As protein: CASSPPGTSGNNEQFF.

This chain joins TRBV2 and TRBJ2-7, with D possibly matching TRBD1 (5 bases). The germline V gene has CDR1 SNHLY and CDR2 FYNNEI. This CDR3 contains 12 residues. Deletions cut 8 bases from V and 0 bases from J, with 8 bases between. The CDR3 DNA sequence: TGTGCCAGCGACAGAAGCTCCTACGAGCAGTACTTC. Translating it yields CASDRSSYEQYF.

This clone was seen a few times. This chain links TRBV9 with TRBJ2-7; 9 bases are shared with TRBD2. Germline V gene lookup returns CDR1 SGDLS and CDR2 YYNGEE. The CDR3 runs 14 residues. The trim removed 1 base at V and 3 bases at J, leaving 2 bases unmatched. As DNA, the CDR3 is TGTGCCAGCAGCGTAACAGCGGGGGGCTACGAGCAGTACTTC. It translates to CASSVTAGGYEQYF.

The chain has TRBV5-4 and TRBJ1-1; D not certain. V was shortened by 0 bases and J by 1 base, with 7 bases between the two germline ends. In germline, CDR1 is SGHNT, CDR2 YYREEE (reference sequence). This CDR3 spans 14 amino acids. The CDR3 spells CASSLGRSNTEAFF. DNA of the CDR3: TGTGCCAGCAGCTTGGGCAGGTCGAACACTGAAGCTTTCTTT.

The V gene is TRBV27, the J gene TRBJ2-3; 9 nucleotides agree with TRBD2. Per germline, CDR1 MNHEY and CDR2 SMNVEV (reference sequence). V dropped 4 bases and J dropped 5; count of bases not matched to a gene: 7. The CDR3 contains 15 residues. The CDR3 loop is CASSYGGRAQDTQYF. In nucleotides, the CDR3 is TGTGCCAGCAGTTATGGCGGGAGGGCCCAAGATACGCAGTATTTT.

This rearrangement joins TRBV28 to TRBJ2-3; D is ambiguous. Germline CDR1 reads MDHEN; CDR2 reads SYDVKM. V lost 1 base and J 2 bases, leaving 13 bases between the germline ends. This CDR3 has 16 residues. CDR3 in DNA: TGTGCCAGCAGTTTATCCCTCCGGTCCATCACAGATACGCAGTATTTT. It yields the protein CASSLSLRSITDTQYF.

This clone was recorded a few times. V is TRBV5-4 and J is TRBJ2-4; 13 bases align to TRBD2. Germline trimming cut 10 bases from V and 1 base from J; bases unmatched to any gene: 14. Germline assignment: CDR1 SGHNT and CDR2 YYREEE (reference sequence). This CDR3 spans 18 amino acids. This CDR3 is CAVQTGTSGKRAKNIQYF. CDR3 nucleotides: TGTGCCGTTCAAACCGGGACTAGCGGGAAGCGGGCCAAAAACATTCAGTACTTC.

The gene calls are TRBV7-9 and TRBJ2-7; D is uncertain. The CDR3 has 14 residues. The V end was cut by 5 bases, the J end by 3 bases, with 14 bases between. Germline assignment: CDR1 SEHNR and CDR2 FQNEAQ (reference sequence). The CDR3 loop reads CASSGNDPGYEQYF. Here the CDR3 DNA reads TGTGCCAGCAGCGGAAATGACCCGGGCTACGAGCAGTACTTC. The full variable domain, rest sourced from reference TRBV7-9 and TRBJ2-7, is DTGVSQNPRHKITKRGQNVTFRCDPISEHNRLYWYRQTLGQGPEFLTYFQNEAQLEKSRLLSDRFSAERPKGSFSTLEIQRTEQGDSAMYLCASSGNDPGYEQYFGPGTRLTVT.

The V and J genes are TRBV15 and TRBJ2-7; possibly TRBD2 for D (6 bases). This CDR3 is 14 amino acids long. The germline V gene has CDR1 LNHNV and CDR2 YYDKDF (reference sequence). Trimming stripped 0 bases from V and 2 bases from J, with 8 bases between. CDR3 protein: CATSRDGLPYEQYF. In DNA form, the CDR3 reads TGTGCCACCAGCAGAGATGGACTACCCTACGAGCAGTACTTC. The full variable domain, rest sourced from reference TRBV15 and TRBJ2-7, is DAMVIQNPRYQVTQFGKPVTLSCSQTLNHNVMYWYQQKSSQAPKLLFHYYDKDFNNEADTPDNFQSRRPNTSFCFLDIRSPGLGDTAMYLCATSRDGLPYEQYFGPGTRLTVT.